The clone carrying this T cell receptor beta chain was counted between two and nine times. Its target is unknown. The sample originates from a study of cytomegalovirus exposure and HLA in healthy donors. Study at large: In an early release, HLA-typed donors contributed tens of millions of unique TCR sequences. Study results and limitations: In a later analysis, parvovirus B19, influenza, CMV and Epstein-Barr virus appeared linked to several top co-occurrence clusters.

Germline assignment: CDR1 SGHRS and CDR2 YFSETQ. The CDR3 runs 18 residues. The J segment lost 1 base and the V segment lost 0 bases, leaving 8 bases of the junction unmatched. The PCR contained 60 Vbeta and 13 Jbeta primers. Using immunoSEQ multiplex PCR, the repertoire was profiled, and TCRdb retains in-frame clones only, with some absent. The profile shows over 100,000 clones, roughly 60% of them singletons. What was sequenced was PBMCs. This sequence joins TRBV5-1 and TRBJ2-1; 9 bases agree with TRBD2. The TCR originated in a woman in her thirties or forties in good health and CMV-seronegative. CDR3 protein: CASSLVGGGAGSYNEQFF. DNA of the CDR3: TGCGCCAGCAGCTTGGTTGGCGGGGGGGCCGGTTCCTACAATGAGCAGTTCTTC.